The 2 T cell receptor beta chains listed next were all sequenced from one sample in a study of blood T cell repertoires in COVID-19. Generated by immunoSEQ multiplex PCR, the TCRdb table keeps only in-frame clones and is missing some. Of around 190,000 clones in the sample, 80% to 90% were seen once. The sample taken for sequencing was peripheral blood. Receptor source: a woman aged 80 or over with acute or convalescent COVID-19.

The rearrangement uses TRBV12-3 or TRBV12-4 and TRBJ2-7; D ambiguous. V lost 6 bases and J lost 4, with 7 bases in between. This CDR3 comprises 11 residues. CDR3 residues: CASSSVYEQYF. CDR3 bases: TGTGCCAGCAGCTCCGTATACGAGCAGTACTTC.

This chain links TRBV29-1 with TRBJ1-1; a possible D gene is TRBD1 (5 bases). This CDR3 has 12 residues. CDR1 and CDR2 (germline): SQVTM, ANQGSEA. Trimming left V 4 bases short and J 4 bases short, with 10 bases between. The CDR3 region is CSVVRAGTEAFF. CDR3 DNA sequence: TGCAGCGTTGTCAGGGCTGGCACTGAAGCTTTCTTT.